This TCR beta chain was captured in a study of shared clonotypes between healthy human individuals. Points from the study as a whole: The sampled material consisted only of blood, and tissue repertoires are likely to differ. Estimated richness values were generally larger in naive subsets than in memory subsets. Expectations were that clonotype sharing among donors would be affected by sequencing depth.

At a deep level, the assay was run. TCRdb keeps only in-frame clones here, not all; method: immunoSEQ multiplex PCR. The sample yields some 2,100,000 clones, approximately 94% seen once. Naive CD8 cells lacked CD45RO and underwent positive selection for CCR7, leaving out terminally differentiated effector memory CD45RA+ cells. As concerns this clone: Its antigen is not known.

The CDR3 is 16 residues long. Germline V gene sequence: CDR1 MNHEY, CDR2 SVGAGI. The V and J ends lost 2 bases and 3 bases, in that order; junction bases with no gene match: 4. J is TRBJ2-1 and V is TRBV6-5; 10 bases match TRBD1. The TCR sequence derives from a man aged 18 to 30 in good health. Some clones in this sample may be carry-over from other donors' samples. The source material was naive CD8+ T cells from PBMCs. Written as DNA, the CDR3 is TGTGCCAGCAGTTACCGACAGGGGGCCTTCTACAATGAGCAGTTCTTC. As protein: CASSYRQGAFYNEQFF.